The 8 T cell receptor beta chains presented below share a single source sample, sequenced in a study of Ad26.COV2.S vaccination and SARS-CoV-2 variants. Method: immunoSEQ multiplex PCR; TCRdb's copy keeps in-frame clones and lacks some. The table includes 85,000 to 95,000 clones, roughly 84% detected once. This material consisted of peripheral blood, taken after recovery from COVID-19. These receptors all come from a human donor who had recovered from COVID-19.

The J gene is TRBJ2-2, the V gene TRBV7-8; D possibly uses TRBD1 or TRBD2 (5 bases each). Germline loops: CDR1 SGHVS, CDR2 FQNEAQ. Trimming stripped 1 base from V and 1 base from J, with 10 bases between. The CDR3 has 16 residues. DNA for the CDR3: TGTGCCAGCAGCTTAGAATCTGGGGGGAACACCGGGGAGCTGTTTTTT. Translating it yields CASSLESGGNTGELFF.

The chain recombines TRBV7-2 with TRBJ2-7; 8 positions agree with TRBD2. Germline CDR1 reads SGHTA; CDR2 reads FQGNSA. Losses at the gene ends were 5 bases for V and 0 bases for J; bases not matched to a gene: 12. The CDR3 sequence is 17 residues long. CDR3 amino acids: CASSPQPQRGSSYEQYF. Here the CDR3 DNA reads TGTGCCAGCAGCCCACAACCGCAGCGGGGGAGCTCCTACGAGCAGTACTTC.

This chain connects TRBV7-3 to TRBJ1-1; D is uncertain. CDR1 SGHTA and CDR2 FQGTGA come from the germline V gene. Trimming removed 4 bases at V and 5 bases at J, with 17 bases between. CDR3 size: 15 residues. The CDR3 region has the DNA TGTGCCAGCAGCTCAACCCACAGTGGGCTTACTGAAGCTTTCTTT. Protein sequence: CASSSTHSGLTEAFF.

This clone was counted a few times. The chain employs TRBV19 and TRBJ1-1; possible D gene TRBD1, 5 bases. V shed 4 bases and J shed 7 bases, with 16 bases lying between them. The CDR3 sequence is 14 residues long. Germline CDR1 LNHDA, CDR2 SQIVND (reference sequence). The CDR3 reads CASSTHGRVDEAFF. The DNA for the CDR3 is TGTGCCAGTAGTACCCACGGCAGGGTGGATGAAGCTTTCTTT.

This clone occurred once. One end of the junction does not line up with germline, which may come from a read error. J is TRBJ2-7 and V is TRBV25-1; D call uncertain. Germline V CDR1 and CDR2: MGHDK, SYGVNS. CDR3 size: 11 residues. The CDR3 loop is CASSEPPGLWF. The CDR3 nucleotides read TGTGCCAGCAGTGAGCCCCCTGGCTTGTGGTTC.

This clone was recorded once. This chain joins TRBV28 and TRBJ2-7; 11 nucleotides match TRBD2. Germline V gene sequence: CDR1 MDHEN, CDR2 SYDVKM. The junction had 10 bases not matched to a gene; V was cut back by 2 bases and J by 7 bases. The CDR3 runs to 16 residues. The CDR3 region is CASSLNLAGGWEEQYF. CDR3 bases: TGTGCCAGCAGTTTAAATCTAGCGGGAGGATGGGAAGAGCAGTACTTC.

The chain links TRBV29-1 to TRBJ1-1, with D unresolved. This CDR3 is 12 amino acids long. Deletions cut 6 bases from V and 10 bases from J, with 18 bases between. Germline CDR1 reads SQVTM; CDR2 reads ANQGSEA. In DNA form, the CDR3 reads TGCAGCGTCACAACGACCCAACGGGGAGCTTTCTTT. Protein: CSVTTTQRGAFF.

V is TRBV7-3 and J is TRBJ2-7; D may be TRBD2 (5 bases). Trimming took off 0 bases at V and 0 bases at J, with 9 bases between the two ends. The length of the CDR3 is 15 residues. CDR1 is SGHTA, CDR2 FQGTGA, per germline. The CDR3 nucleotides are TGTGCCAGCAGCTTAACTTGGGAGAGCTCCTACGAGCAGTACTTC. Translating gives CASSLTWESSYEQYF.